Shown below are 3 T cell receptor beta chains from a single sample sequenced in a study of T cell responses to AZD1222 COVID-19 vaccine. Produced via immunoSEQ multiplex PCR; TCRdb's table is partial and in-frame only. Counted here are 200,000 to 250,000 clones, 85% to 95% occurring once; the ten biggest clones make up less than 1.2%. The sequencing used peripheral blood, collected on day 0 of MenACWY control vaccination. The receptor set was obtained from an adult in good health.

This chain links TRBV29-1 with TRBJ2-3; no definite D call. Germline V gene sequence: CDR1 SQVTM, CDR2 ANQGSEA. Deletions cut 4 bases from V and 0 bases from J, with 5 bases between. The CDR3 has 12 amino acids. In DNA, the CDR3 is TGCAGCGTTGTCATGAGCACAGATACGCAGTATTTT. Translation: CSVVMSTDTQYF.

V gene TRBV20-1 combines with J gene TRBJ1-1, with D tentatively TRBD1 (5 bases). Looked up from germline, CDR1 is DFQATT and CDR2 is SNEGSKA (reference sequence). The CDR3 loop spans 13 amino acids. The V and J ends lost 3 bases and 0 bases respectively, with 8 bases between them. CDR3 residues: CSASRGMNTEAFF. CDR3 in DNA: TGCAGTGCTAGTCGGGGGATGAACACTGAAGCTTTCTTT.

This chain connects TRBV5-8 to TRBJ1-1, with D possibly being TRBD1 (6 bases). Germline V gives CDR1 SGHTS, CDR2 YDEGEE. V was cut by 0 bases and J by 5 bases, with 11 bases left in between. This CDR3 contains 14 residues. This chain's CDR3 is CASSLGQGRTEAFF. The DNA for the CDR3 is TGTGCCAGCAGCTTGGGCCAGGGGAGGACTGAAGCTTTCTTT. Based on the CDR3 plus reference TRBV5-8 and TRBJ1-1, the full variable domain is EAGVTQSPTHLIKTRGQQATLRCSPISGHTSVYWYQQALGLGLQFLLWYDEGEERNRGNFPPRFSGRQFPNYSSELNVNALELEDSALYLCASSLGQGRTEAFFGQGTRLTVV.